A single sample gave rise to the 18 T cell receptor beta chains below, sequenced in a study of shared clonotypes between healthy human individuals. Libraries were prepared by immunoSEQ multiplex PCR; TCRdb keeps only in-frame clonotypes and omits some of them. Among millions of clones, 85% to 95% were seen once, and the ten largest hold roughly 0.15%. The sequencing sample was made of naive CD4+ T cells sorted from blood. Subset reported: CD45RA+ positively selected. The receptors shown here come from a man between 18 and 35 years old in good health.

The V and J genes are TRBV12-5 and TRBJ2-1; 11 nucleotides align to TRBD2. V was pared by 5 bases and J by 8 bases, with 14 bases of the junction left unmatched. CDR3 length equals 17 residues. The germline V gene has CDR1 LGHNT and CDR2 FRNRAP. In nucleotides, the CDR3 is TGTGCTAGTGGTCCCAATTCGCTAGCGGGGGGTTGGGATGAGCAGTTCTTC. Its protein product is CASGPNSLAGGWDEQFF.

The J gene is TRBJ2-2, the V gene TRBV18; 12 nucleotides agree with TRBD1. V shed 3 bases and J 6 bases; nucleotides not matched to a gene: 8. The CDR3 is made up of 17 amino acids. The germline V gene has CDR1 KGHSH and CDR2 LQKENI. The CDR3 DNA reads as TGTGCCAGCTCACCCCCGATCGGGACAGGGGGCCCCGGGGAGCTGTTTTTT. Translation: CASSPPIGTGGPGELFF.

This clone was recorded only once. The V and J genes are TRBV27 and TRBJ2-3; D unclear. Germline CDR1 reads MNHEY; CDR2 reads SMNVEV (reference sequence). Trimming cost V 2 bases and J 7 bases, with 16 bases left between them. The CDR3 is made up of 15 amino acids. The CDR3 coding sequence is TGTGCCAGCAGTTTAAGTGGGGTAAGGGCTAATACGCAGTATTTT. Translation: CASSLSGVRANTQYF.

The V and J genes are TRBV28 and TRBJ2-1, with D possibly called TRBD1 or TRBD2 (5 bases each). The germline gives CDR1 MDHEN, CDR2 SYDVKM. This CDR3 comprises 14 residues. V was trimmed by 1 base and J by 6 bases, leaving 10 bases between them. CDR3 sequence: CASSLSPGTNEQFF. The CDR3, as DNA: TGTGCCAGCAGTTTATCCCCAGGGACCAATGAGCAGTTCTTC.

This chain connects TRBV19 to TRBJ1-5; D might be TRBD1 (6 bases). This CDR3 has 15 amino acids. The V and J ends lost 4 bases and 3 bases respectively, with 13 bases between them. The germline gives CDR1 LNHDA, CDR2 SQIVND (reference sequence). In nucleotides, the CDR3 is TGTGCCAGTAGTACTCACAGGGCCTACAATCAGCCCCAGCATTTT. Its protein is CASSTHRAYNQPQHF.

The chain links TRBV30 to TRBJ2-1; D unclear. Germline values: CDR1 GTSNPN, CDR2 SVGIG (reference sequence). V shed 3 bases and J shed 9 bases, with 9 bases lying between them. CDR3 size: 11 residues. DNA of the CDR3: TGTGCCTGGAGCCCGGTCGGTGAGCAGTTCTTC. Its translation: CAWSPVGEQFF.

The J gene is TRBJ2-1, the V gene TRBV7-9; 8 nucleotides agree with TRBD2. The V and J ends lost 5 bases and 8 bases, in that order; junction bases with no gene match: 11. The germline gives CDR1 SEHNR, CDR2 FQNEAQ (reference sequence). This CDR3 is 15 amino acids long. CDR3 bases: TGTGCCAGCAGCCGGGAGGGCCGAGTTTTCGATGAGCAGTTCTTC. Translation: CASSREGRVFDEQFF.

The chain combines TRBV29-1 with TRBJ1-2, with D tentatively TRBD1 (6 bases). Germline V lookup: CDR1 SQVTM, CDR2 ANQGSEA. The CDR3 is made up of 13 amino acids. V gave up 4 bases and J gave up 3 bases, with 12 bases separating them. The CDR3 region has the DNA TGCAGCGTTGGGATCCCAGGGGACTATGGCTACACCTTC. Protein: CSVGIPGDYGYTF.

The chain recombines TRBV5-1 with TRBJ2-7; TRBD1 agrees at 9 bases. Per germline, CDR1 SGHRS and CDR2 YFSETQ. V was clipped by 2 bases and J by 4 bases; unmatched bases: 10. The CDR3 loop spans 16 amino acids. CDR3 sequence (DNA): TGCGCCAGCAGCTTACAGGGGGCAGACCCGCCTTACGAGCAGTACTTC. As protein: CASSLQGADPPYEQYF.

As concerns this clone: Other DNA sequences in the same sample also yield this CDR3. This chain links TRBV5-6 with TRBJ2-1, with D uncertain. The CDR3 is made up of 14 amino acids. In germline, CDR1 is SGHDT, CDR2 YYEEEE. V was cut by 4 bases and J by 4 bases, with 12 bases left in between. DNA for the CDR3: TGTGCCAGCAGCCTGTCGGGCAGGTACAATGAGCAGTTCTTC. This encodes CASSLSGRYNEQFF.

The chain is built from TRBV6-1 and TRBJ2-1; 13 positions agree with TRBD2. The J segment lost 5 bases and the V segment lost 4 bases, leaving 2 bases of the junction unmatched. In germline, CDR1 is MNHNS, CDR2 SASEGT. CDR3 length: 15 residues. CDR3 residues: CASSGGLAGHNEQFF. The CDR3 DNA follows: TGTGCCAGCAGTGGGGGACTAGCGGGGCACAATGAGCAGTTCTTC.

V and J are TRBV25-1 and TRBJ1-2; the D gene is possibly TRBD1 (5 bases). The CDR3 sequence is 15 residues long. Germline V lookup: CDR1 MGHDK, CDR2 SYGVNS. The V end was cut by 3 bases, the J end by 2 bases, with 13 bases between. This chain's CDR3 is CASSDSHRSNYGYTF. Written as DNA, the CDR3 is TGTGCCAGCAGTGACAGCCACAGGTCGAACTATGGCTACACCTTC.

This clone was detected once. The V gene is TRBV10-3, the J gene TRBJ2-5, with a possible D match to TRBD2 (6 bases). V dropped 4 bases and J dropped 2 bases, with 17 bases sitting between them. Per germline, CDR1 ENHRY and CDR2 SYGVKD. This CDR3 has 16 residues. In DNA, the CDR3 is TGTGCCATCAGTGGAACCTCCGGGACTTGGCAAGAGACCCAGTACTTC. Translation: CAISGTSGTWQETQYF.

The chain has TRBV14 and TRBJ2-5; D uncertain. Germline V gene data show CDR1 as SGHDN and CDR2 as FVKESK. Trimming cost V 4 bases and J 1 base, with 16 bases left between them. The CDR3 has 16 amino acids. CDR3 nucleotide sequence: TGTGCCAGCAGCCCTTTTTACCCAGCATCCCAAGAGACCCAGTACTTC. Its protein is CASSPFYPASQETQYF.

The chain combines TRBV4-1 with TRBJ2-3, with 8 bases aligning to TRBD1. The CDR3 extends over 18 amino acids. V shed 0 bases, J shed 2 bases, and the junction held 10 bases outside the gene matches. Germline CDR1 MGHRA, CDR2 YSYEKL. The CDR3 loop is CASSQEGWTGRNTDTQYF. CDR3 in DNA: TGCGCCAGCAGCCAAGAAGGATGGACAGGGAGAAACACAGATACGCAGTATTTT.

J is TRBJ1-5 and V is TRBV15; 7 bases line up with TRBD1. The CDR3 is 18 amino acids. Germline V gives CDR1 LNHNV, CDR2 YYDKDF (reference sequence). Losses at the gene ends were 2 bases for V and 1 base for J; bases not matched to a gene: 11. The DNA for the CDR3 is TGTGCCACCAGCAGAACCGGGACAGCCTACCTGAGCAATCAGCCCCAGCATTTT. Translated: CATSRTGTAYLSNQPQHF.

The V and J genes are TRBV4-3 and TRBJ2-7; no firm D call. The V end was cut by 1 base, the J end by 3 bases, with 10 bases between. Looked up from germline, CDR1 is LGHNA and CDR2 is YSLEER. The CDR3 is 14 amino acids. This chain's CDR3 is CASSQVKRVYEQYF. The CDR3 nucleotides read TGCGCCAGCAGCCAAGTAAAGAGAGTCTACGAGCAGTACTTC.

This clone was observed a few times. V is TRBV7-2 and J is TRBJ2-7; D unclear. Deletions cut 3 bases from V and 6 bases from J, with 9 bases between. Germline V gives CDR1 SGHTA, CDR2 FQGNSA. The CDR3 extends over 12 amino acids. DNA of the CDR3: TGTGCCAGCAGCTTCATGGAACCCGAGCAGTACTTC. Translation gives CASSFMEPEQYF.